The 22 T cell receptor beta chains given below trace back to one sample, sequenced in a study of blood T cell repertoires in COVID-19. The data were produced by immunoSEQ multiplex PCR, yet TCRdb's version contains in-frame clones alone and is incomplete. The table includes about 87,000 clones, over 70% detected once. What was sequenced was peripheral blood. The origin of the receptors is a woman in her forties or fifties with acute or convalescent COVID-19.

V is TRBV11-1 and J is TRBJ1-2; D is ambiguous. This CDR3 region has 13 residues. Germline-derived CDR1 and CDR2 are SGHAT and FQDESV (reference sequence). Trimming pared 4 bases from V and 7 bases from J, leaving 13 bases between. CDR3 coding DNA: TGTGCCAGCAGCTCAGCTAAGCGTTCTGGCTACACCTTC. Translating gives CASSSAKRSGYTF. Supplemented by reference TRBV11-1 and TRBJ1-2, the full variable domain reads EAEVAQSPRYKITEKSQAVAFWCDPISGHATLYWYRQILGQGPELLVQFQDESVVDDSQLPKDRFSAERLKGVDSTLKIQPAELGDSAMYLCASSSAKRSGYTFGSGTRLTVV.

The rearrangement joins TRBV28 to TRBJ2-4, with a weak D call TRBD1 (5 bases). With 4 bases removed from V and 6 bases from J, the gap between germline ends came to 13 bases. Germline assignment: CDR1 MDHEN and CDR2 SYDVKM. The CDR3 is 14 residues long. CDR3 sequence reads: CASSSRLQGNIQYF. CDR3 bases: TGTGCCAGCAGTTCCCGACTCCAGGGAAACATTCAGTACTTC.

The chain combines TRBV5-4 with TRBJ2-1; D is possibly TRBD2 (5 bases). This CDR3 spans 13 amino acids. V gave up 0 bases and J gave up 13 bases, with 14 bases separating them. CDR1 and CDR2 from the germline V gene are SGHNT and YYREEE (reference sequence). The CDR3 DNA follows: TGTGCCAGCAGCTTGGGTGGGAGCCAAGTACAGTTCTTC. This codes for CASSLGGSQVQFF.

The chain has TRBV19 and TRBJ2-7; 9 bases align to TRBD1. With 2 bases clipped from V and 4 bases from J, the junction kept 6 bases outside the gene matches. CDR3 size: 15 residues. Germline CDR1 and CDR2: LNHDA and SQIVND (reference sequence). CDR3 region: CASSISGTGMYEQYF. CDR3 coding DNA: TGTGCCAGTAGTATATCCGGGACAGGGATGTACGAGCAGTACTTC.

Only a few counts were recorded for this clone. The rearrangement uses TRBV12-5 and TRBJ1-1; 7 nucleotides agree with TRBD1. This CDR3 has 15 amino acids. Germline loops: CDR1 LGHNT, CDR2 FRNRAP. V lost 5 bases, J lost 2 bases, and 8 bases stayed unmatched. The CDR3 spells CASGLEGAFNTEAFF. For the CDR3, the DNA is TGTGCTAGTGGTCTGGAGGGGGCCTTCAACACTGAAGCTTTCTTT. Combining the CDR3 with reference TRBV12-5 and TRBJ1-1 gives the whole variable domain DARVTQTPRHKVTEMGQEVTMRCQPILGHNTVFWYRQTMMQGLELLAYFRNRAPLDDSGMPKDRFSAEMPDATLATLKIQPSEPRDSAVYFCASGLEGAFNTEAFFGQGTRLTVV.

This chain joins TRBV6-5 and TRBJ1-5; possible D gene TRBD1, 5 bases. This CDR3 comprises 11 residues. Trimming left V 5 bases short and J 12 bases short, with 11 bases between. Per the germline V gene, CDR1 is MNHEY and CDR2 is SVGAGI. The CDR3 loop is CASSPQENQHF. As DNA, the CDR3 is TGTGCCAGCAGTCCACAGGAGAACCAGCATTTT.

This clone appeared a few times. Here the CDR3 DNA reads TGTGCCAGCAGTCAGTCCGGGACAGCGCTTACCGAAGCTTTCTTT. This sequence encodes CASSQSGTALTEAFF. V and J are TRBV7-2 and TRBJ1-1; 7 bases are shared with TRBD1. The J segment lost 8 bases and the V segment lost 6 bases, leaving 15 bases of the junction unmatched. The CDR3 consists of 15 residues. Germline CDR1 and CDR2: SGHTA and FQGNSA.

V and J are TRBV3-1 (or the pseudogene TRBV3-2) and TRBJ1-1; TRBD1 agrees at 9 bases. The V gene end was trimmed by 6 bases and the J gene end by 4 bases; junction bases not matched to a gene: 9. The CDR3 is 15 amino acids. Germline V gene sequence: CDR1 LGHDT, CDR2 YNNKEL (reference sequence). CDR3 region: CASRLTGGYGTEAFF. CDR3 in DNA: TGTGCCAGCAGGTTAACAGGGGGCTACGGCACTGAAGCTTTCTTT.

V is TRBV30 and J is TRBJ2-6, with TRBD1 matching over 8 bases. Germline lookup yields CDR1 GTSNPN and CDR2 SVGIG (reference sequence). V lost 1 base, J lost 0 bases, and 8 bases stayed unmatched. The CDR3 spans 18 residues. The CDR3 reads CAWSGAGGGFSGANVLTF. The CDR3 nucleotides read TGTGCCTGGAGTGGGGCAGGGGGCGGGTTCTCTGGGGCCAACGTCCTGACTTTC.

The genes are TRBV28 and TRBJ2-7; 12 nucleotides line up with TRBD1. J gave up 7 bases and V 1 base, and 8 bases lay outside the gene matches. Germline loops: CDR1 MDHEN, CDR2 SYDVKM. CDR3 size: 16 residues. In DNA, the CDR3 is TGTGCCAGCAGTTTATATGGGGGACAGGGGGCGAGGGAGCAGTACTTC. It yields the protein CASSLYGGQGAREQYF.

This clone turned up a few times. The V and J genes are TRBV7-9 and TRBJ2-6; D ambiguous. CDR3 size: 15 residues. In germline, CDR1 is SEHNR, CDR2 FQNEAQ (reference sequence). V was shortened by 5 bases and J by 0 bases, with 8 bases between the two germline ends. CDR3 region: CASSGTDSGANVLTF. The CDR3, as DNA: TGTGCCAGCAGCGGTACAGACTCTGGGGCCAACGTCCTGACTTTC.

V is TRBV6-5 and J is TRBJ1-2; 7 bases line up with TRBD1. After removal of 5 bases from V and 5 bases from J, the junction contained 8 bases not matched to a gene. Germline-derived CDR1 and CDR2 are MNHEY and SVGAGI. CDR3 length: 14 residues. CDR3 sequence (DNA): TGTGCCAGCAGTAAATCCGGGACAGTTTATGGCTACACCTTC. Residues: CASSKSGTVYGYTF.

This clone was observed a handful of times. The chain links TRBV5-1 to TRBJ1-2; D is unclear. V gave up 5 bases and J gave up 7 bases, with 18 bases separating them. The germline V gene has CDR1 SGHRS and CDR2 YFSETQ. The CDR3 runs 14 residues. CDR3 DNA sequence: TGCGCCAGCAGAGTTTCGAATAGCGGCGTTGGCTACACCTTC. Amino acids: CASRVSNSGVGYTF.

The gene calls are TRBV28 and TRBJ1-2; D ambiguous. This CDR3 is 15 amino acids long. Per the germline V gene, CDR1 is MDHEN and CDR2 is SYDVKM. The ends were cut back, 5 bases at V and 8 bases at J, with 21 bases in the middle. CDR3 amino acids: CASSLFGPLNEGYTF. The DNA of the CDR3 is TGTGCCAGCAGTCTTTTCGGTCCCCTCAATGAGGGCTACACCTTC.

This clone was found a few times. V gene TRBV11-2 combines with J gene TRBJ1-3; D remains ambiguous. CDR3 length: 16 amino acids. The germline CDR1 and CDR2 sequences are SGHAT and FQNNGV. Trimming left V 1 base short and J 2 bases short, with 12 bases between. The CDR3 reads CASSLVPGGPGNTIYF. CDR3 DNA: TGTGCCAGCAGCTTAGTGCCAGGAGGGCCTGGAAACACCATATATTTT.

The gene calls are TRBV27 and TRBJ1-1, with TRBD1 identical over 9 bases. V shed 3 bases, J shed 6 bases, and the junction held 8 bases outside the gene matches. The CDR3 is made up of 15 amino acids. Germline V gene sequence: CDR1 MNHEY, CDR2 SMNVEV (reference sequence). CDR3 in DNA: TGTGCCAGCAGTTTGTTGGGACAGGGTATCGCTGAAGCTTTCTTT. Amino acids: CASSLLGQGIAEAFF.

Here the CDR3 reads CASSLAGRGKGEAFF. The DNA of the CDR3 is TGTGCCAGCAGCTTAGCGGGTAGGGGGAAGGGTGAAGCTTTCTTT. The chain uses TRBV7-2 and TRBJ1-1; tentative D call: TRBD1 (6 bases). CDR1 and CDR2 (germline): SGHTA, FQGNSA. Trimming left V 0 bases short and J 7 bases short, with 15 bases between. The CDR3 spans 15 residues.

The V call is TRBV6-2 or TRBV6-3, the J call TRBJ2-7, with 8 positions matching TRBD2. Germline V gene lookup returns CDR1 MNHEY and CDR2 SVGEGT. This CDR3 has 14 amino acids. Trimming took 2 bases from V and 0 from J; bases not matched to a gene: 0. The CDR3 here is CASSYGTSSYEQYF. DNA of the CDR3: TGTGCCAGCAGTTACGGGACTAGCTCCTACGAGCAGTACTTC.

This clone has just one count. The chain recombines TRBV5-5 with TRBJ2-5; the D is unclear. Germline CDR1 reads SGHKS; CDR2 reads YYEKEE (reference sequence). CDR3 length: 12 amino acids. V lost 3 bases to trimming and J lost 0 bases, with 3 bases between them. CDR3 DNA sequence: TGTGCCAGCAGCTCGTACCAAGAGACCCAGTACTTC. Its protein is CASSSYQETQYF.

The CDR3 nucleotides are TGTGCCTGGGGAGGACAGGGTCTAGGTTACGAGCAGTACTTC. Its translation: CAWGGQGLGYEQYF. The V call is TRBV30, the J call TRBJ2-7; 8 bases agree with TRBD1. The CDR3 runs 14 residues. V was pared by 5 bases and J by 4 bases, with 10 bases of the junction left unmatched. The germline CDR1 and CDR2 sequences are GTSNPN and SVGIG (reference sequence).

The J gene is TRBJ1-1, the V gene TRBV6-5, with 9 positions matching TRBD1. Germline CDR1 MNHEY, CDR2 SVGAGI. The CDR3 is 13 amino acids. The ends lost 9 bases at V and 7 bases at J; junction bases unmatched: 9. The CDR3 region is CASRDRARGEAFF. As DNA, the CDR3 is TGTGCCAGTAGGGACAGGGCTCGAGGTGAAGCTTTCTTT.

J is TRBJ2-5 and V is TRBV7-9; TRBD1 agrees at 8 bases. From germline, CDR1 is SEHNR and CDR2 FQNEAQ (reference sequence). This CDR3 contains 16 residues. Trimming cost V 2 bases and J 2 bases; bases outside gene matches: 7. CDR3 bases: TGTGCCAGCAGCTTATTAGGGACAGGCTCACAAGAGACCCAGTACTTC. Translating it yields CASSLLGTGSQETQYF.